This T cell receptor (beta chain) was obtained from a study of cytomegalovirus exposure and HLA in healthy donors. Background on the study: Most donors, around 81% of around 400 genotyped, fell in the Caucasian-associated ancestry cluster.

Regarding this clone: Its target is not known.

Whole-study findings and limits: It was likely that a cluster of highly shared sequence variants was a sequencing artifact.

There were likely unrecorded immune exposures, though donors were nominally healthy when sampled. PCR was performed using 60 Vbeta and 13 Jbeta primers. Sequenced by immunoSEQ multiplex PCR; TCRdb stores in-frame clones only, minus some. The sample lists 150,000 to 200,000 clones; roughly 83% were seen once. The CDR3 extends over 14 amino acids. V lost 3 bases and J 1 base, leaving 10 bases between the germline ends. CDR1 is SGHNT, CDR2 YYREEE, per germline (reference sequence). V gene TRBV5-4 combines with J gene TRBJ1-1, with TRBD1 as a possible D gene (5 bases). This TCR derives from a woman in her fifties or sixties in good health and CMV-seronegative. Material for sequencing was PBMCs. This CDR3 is CASSSPGGNTEAFF. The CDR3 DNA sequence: TGTGCCAGCAGCTCACCCGGGGGGAACACTGAAGCTTTCTTT.